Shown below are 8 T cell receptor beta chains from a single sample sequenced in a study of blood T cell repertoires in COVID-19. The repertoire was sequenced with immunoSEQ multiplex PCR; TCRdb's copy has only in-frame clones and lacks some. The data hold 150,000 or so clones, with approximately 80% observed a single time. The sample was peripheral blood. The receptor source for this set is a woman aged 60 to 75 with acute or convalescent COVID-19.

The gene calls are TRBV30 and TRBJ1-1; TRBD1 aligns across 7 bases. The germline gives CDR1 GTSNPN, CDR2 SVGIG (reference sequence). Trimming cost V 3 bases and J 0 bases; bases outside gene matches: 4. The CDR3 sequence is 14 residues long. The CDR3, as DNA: TGTGCCTGGAGGATGGGACAGCTGAACACTGAAGCTTTCTTT. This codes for CAWRMGQLNTEAFF.

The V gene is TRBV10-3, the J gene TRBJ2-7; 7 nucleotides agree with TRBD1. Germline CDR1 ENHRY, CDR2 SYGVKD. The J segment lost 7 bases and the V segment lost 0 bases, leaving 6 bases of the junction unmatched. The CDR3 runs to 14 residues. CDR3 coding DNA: TGTGCCATCAGTGAGTCGATGACAGGGTGGGAGCAGTACTTC. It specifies CAISESMTGWEQYF.

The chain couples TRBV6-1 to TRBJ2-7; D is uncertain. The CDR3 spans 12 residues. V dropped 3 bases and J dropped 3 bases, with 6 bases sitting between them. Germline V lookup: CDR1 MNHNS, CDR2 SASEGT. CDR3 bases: TGTGCCAGCAGTGAGGCAGGCTACGAGCAGTACTTC. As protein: CASSEAGYEQYF.

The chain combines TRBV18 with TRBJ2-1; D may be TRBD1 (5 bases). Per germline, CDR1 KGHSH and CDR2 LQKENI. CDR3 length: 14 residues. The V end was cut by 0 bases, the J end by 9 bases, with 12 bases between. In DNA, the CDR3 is TGTGCCAGCTCACCACCGAAGCCCAGGGTTGAGCAGTTCTTC. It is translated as CASSPPKPRVEQFF.

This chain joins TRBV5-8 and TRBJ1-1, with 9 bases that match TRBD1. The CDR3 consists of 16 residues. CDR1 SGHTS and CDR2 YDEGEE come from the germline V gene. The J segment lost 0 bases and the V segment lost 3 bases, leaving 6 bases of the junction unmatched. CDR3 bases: TGTGCCAGCAGCTCCCGGGACAGGGTCTTGAACACTGAAGCTTTCTTT. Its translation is CASSSRDRVLNTEAFF.

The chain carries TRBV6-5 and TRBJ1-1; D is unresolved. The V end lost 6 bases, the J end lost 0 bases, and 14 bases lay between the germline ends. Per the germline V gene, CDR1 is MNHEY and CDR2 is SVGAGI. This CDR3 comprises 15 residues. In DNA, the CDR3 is TGTGCCAGCAGGGGAACGGGAGCCTTGAACACTGAAGCTTTCTTT. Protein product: CASRGTGALNTEAFF.

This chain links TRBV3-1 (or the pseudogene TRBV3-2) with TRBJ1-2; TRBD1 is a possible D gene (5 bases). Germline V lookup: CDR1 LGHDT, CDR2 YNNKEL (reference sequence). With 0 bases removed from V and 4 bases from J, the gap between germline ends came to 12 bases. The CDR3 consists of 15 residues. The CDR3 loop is CASSQDLDSPYGYTF. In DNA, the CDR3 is TGTGCCAGCAGCCAAGATCTCGACAGTCCCTATGGCTACACCTTC.

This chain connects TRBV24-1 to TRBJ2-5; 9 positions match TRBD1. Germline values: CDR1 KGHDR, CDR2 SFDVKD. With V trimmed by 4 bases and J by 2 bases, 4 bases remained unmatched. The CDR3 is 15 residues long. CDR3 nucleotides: TGTGCCACCAGTGAACGGGACAGGGAACAAGAGACCCAGTACTTC. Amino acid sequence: CATSERDREQETQYF.